The clone carrying this T cell receptor (beta chain) was picked up many times. Pregnant or lactating patients and those with other autoimmune diseases or uncontrolled infections were excluded. This specimen belongs to a study of Graves' ophthalmopathy and Graves' hyperthyroidism. Study overall: Stable hyperthyroidism meant no progression to ophthalmopathy within 18 months of follow-up.

This CDR3 contains 14 residues. The germline V and J ends were trimmed by 5 bases and 3 bases, with 13 bases remaining between them. Germline V CDR1 and CDR2: SGHVS, FNYEAQ. Researchers took RNA transcripts and amplified TCR beta CDR3 regions from them. After a first-round RT-PCR with HTBI primers, a second-round multiplex PCR was run. TCRdb reanalysed the multiplex PCR reads using MiXCR and keeps one entry per CDR3 protein. The sample shows around 1.1 million distinct CDR3 sequences, roughly 35% of them seen only once. The receptor comes from an adult man with Graves' hyperthyroidism. Material for sequencing was peripheral blood or thyroid tissue (not recorded which). The chain has TRBV7-6 and TRBJ1-2, with a possible D match to TRBD1 (6 bases). This chain's CDR3 is CASSPDSSYYGYTF. CDR3 sequence (DNA): TGTGCCAGCAGCCCGGACAGCTCCTACTATGGCTACACCTTC.